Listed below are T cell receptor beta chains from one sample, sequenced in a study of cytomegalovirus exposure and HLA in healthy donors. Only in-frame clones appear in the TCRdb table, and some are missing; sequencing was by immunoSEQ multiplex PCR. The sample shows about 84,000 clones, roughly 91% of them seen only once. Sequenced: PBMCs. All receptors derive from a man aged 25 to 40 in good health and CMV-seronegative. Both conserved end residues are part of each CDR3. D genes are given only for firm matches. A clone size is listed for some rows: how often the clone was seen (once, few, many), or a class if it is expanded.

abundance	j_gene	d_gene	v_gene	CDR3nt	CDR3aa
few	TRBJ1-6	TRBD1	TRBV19	TGTGCCAGTACCAACACCGCCCAGGGGGCAGGTAATTCACCCCTCCACTTT	CASTNTAQGAGNSPLHF
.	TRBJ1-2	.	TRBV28	TGTGCCAGCAGTTTACAGGGTTTTCTTAGTGGCTACACCTTC	CASSLQGFLSGYTF
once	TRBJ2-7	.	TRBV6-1	TGTGCCAGCAAAGCGGACAGCTACGAGCAGTACTTC	CASKADSYEQYF
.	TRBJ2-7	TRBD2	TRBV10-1	TGCGCCAGCAGTGGAAAACTAGCGGGGGGGACCTACGAGCAGTACTTC	CASSGKLAGGTYEQYF
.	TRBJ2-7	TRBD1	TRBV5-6	TGTGCCAGCAGCTCACGAGGGACAGGGAACTACGAGCAGTACTTC	CASSSRGTGNYEQYF
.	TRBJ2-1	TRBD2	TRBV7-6	TGTGCCAGCAGCCAAACTAGCGGAAGCTCCTACAATGAGCAGTTCTTC	CASSQTSGSSYNEQFF
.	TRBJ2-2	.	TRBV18	TGTGCCAGCTCACCACTCCCAGGTACATGGAACACCGGGGAGCTGTTTTTT	CASSPLPGTWNTGELFF
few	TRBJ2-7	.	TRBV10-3	TGTGCCATCAGTGAGGGTCATGGAGGGCTCTACGAGCAGTACTTC	CAISEGHGGLYEQYF
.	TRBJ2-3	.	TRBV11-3	TGTGCCAGCAGCTTAGGAACAGGGTACACAGATACGCAGTATTTT	CASSLGTGYTDTQYF
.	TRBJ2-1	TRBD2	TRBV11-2	TGTGCCAGCAGCGGGTACGCTCGGGGCGGGGGGTACAATGAGCAGTTCTTC	CASSGYARGGGYNEQFF
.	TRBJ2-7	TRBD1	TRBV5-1	TGCGCCAGCAGCTTGGTGTACGAGGACAGGGCCTACGAGCAGTACTTC	CASSLVYEDRAYEQYF
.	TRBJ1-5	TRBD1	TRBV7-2	TGTGCCAGCAGCTCCTCTTTACCGGGACAGATTAATCAGCCCCAGCATTTT	CASSSSLPGQINQPQHF
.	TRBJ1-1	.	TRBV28	TGTGCCAGCAGCATAACGCCTTGGACAGACATGAACACTGAAGCTTTCTTT	CASSITPWTDMNTEAFF
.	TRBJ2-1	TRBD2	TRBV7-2	TGTGCCAGCAGCTCCGGGACTAGCAGCTACAATGAGCAGTTCTTC	CASSSGTSSYNEQFF
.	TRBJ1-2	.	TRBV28	TGTGCCAGCAGAAGTACAGGTCCGCTTGGACAGTATGGCTACACCTTC	CASRSTGPLGQYGYTF
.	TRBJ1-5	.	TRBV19	TGTGCCAGTAAACCCGAACATGGAGGCAATCAGCCCCAGCATTTT	CASKPEHGGNQPQHF
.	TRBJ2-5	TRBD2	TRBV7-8	TGTGCCAGCAGCTTAGTTGGGCGGGAGGATCGAGAGACCCAGTACTTC	CASSLVGREDRETQYF
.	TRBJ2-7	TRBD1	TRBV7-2	TGTGCCAGCAGCCCCGACACTAGAGGAAGGACAGGGATCTTATACGAGCAGTACTTC	CASSPDTRGRTGILYEQYF
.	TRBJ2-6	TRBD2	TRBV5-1	TGCGCCAGCAGCGGTCTAGCGGGACTCTCTGGGGCCAACGTCCTGACTTTC	CASSGLAGLSGANVLTF
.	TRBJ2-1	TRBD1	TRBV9	TGTGCCAGCAGCGCCGGACAGGTCCCCTACAATGAGCAGTTCTTC	CASSAGQVPYNEQFF
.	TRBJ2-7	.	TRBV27	TGTGCCAGCAGTTTATCGGTGGGGCCCCCAATTGGAGAGCAGTACTTC	CASSLSVGPPIGEQYF
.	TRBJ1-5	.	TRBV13	TGTGCCAGCAGCTTAGACAGGGCGGGTCAGCCCCAGCATTTT	CASSLDRAGQPQHF
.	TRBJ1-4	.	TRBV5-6	TGTGCCAGCAGCTTCGGTGCAACTAATGAAAAACTGTTTTTT	CASSFGATNEKLFF